This T cell receptor (beta chain) came from a study of graft-versus-host responses after intestinal transplantation. In the study overall: Transplantation in recipients was multivisceral, liver-intestinal, or isolated intestinal. Every recipient underwent anti-thymocyte globulin induction, then tacrolimus and steroids for roughly 3 years.

Libraries were prepared by immunoSEQ multiplex PCR; TCRdb keeps only in-frame clonotypes and omits some of them. The sample carries about 97,000 clones, 90% recorded once. The CDR3 is 13 amino acids. Germline V gives CDR1 KGHSH, CDR2 LQKENI. Notes on this clone: Antigen specificity is unknown. The junction differs from germline at one of its ends, possibly a read error. In the same sample, other DNA sequences code for this CDR3.

General study results and limits: HvG clone declines early post-transplant were associated with peak circulating GvH levels.

This TCR was sampled from a human patient who received an intestinal transplant, so some T cells may come from the graft donor. The source material was PBMCs, sampled 453 days after intestinal transplant. The V call is TRBV18, the J call TRBJ1-2; D gene uncertain. The CDR3 DNA sequence: TGTGCCAGTTCACCCGTCGACCTCTATGGCTACACCTTC. Its protein is CASSPVDLYGYTF. Using reference TRBV18 and TRBJ1-2 for the parts outside the CDR3, the full variable domain is NAGVMQNPRHLVRRRGQEARLRCSPMKGHSHVYWYRQLPEEGLKFMVYLQKENIIDESGMPKERFSAEFPKEGPSILRIQQVVRGDSAAYFCASSPVDLYGYTFGSGTRLTVV.